The clone carrying this TCR beta chain was counted once. This sample is drawn from a study of blood T cells in healthy people across ages. Then a second PCR, running about 7 to 11 cycles, was carried out with a sample-barcoded 5' primer and a J-beta primer mix. One entry per CDR3 protein results from TCRdb running MiXCR on the 5' RACE reads. The sample lists 800,000 to 1,300,000 distinct CDR3 sequences; under 30% were seen once. The germline V gene has CDR1 MNHEY and CDR2 SVGAGI. Trimming pared 7 bases from V and 4 bases from J, leaving 13 bases between. The CDR3 runs to 13 residues. The same specimen was also included in a second study, on T cells of mothers and their children. In that study: The analysis detected no persistent microchimeric T cell clones.

The TCR was taken from a girl aged 2 to 9 in good health. This chain joins TRBV6-5 and TRBJ1-2, with D unresolved. The sequenced material came from blood. This CDR3 is CASNRDQAYGYTF. For the CDR3, the DNA is TGTGCCAGCAACCGTGACCAGGCCTATGGCTACACCTTC.